This T cell receptor beta chain came from a study of T cells in Graves' hyperthyroidism and ophthalmopathy. This clonotype was observed a few times. Template material for amplifying TCR beta CDR3 regions consisted of RNA transcripts. First-round RT-PCR targeting the TCR CDR3 was performed with the HTBI primer set. TCRdb used MiXCR to reprocess the multiplex PCR reads, holding one entry per CDR3 protein. The sample has around 420,000 distinct CDR3 sequences, roughly 13% seen once. Germline V lookup: CDR1 LNHDA, CDR2 SQIVND (reference sequence). J lost 4 bases, V lost 6 bases, and 5 bases had no gene match. There are 13 residues in the CDR3.

Sequencing input: blood. The chain has TRBV19 and TRBJ1-2; 7 nucleotides match TRBD1. The sequence derives from a woman in her late teens or twenties with Graves' hyperthyroidism. For the CDR3, the DNA is TGTGCCAGTAGACCGTGGGACAGCTATGGCTACACCTTC. Its translation: CASRPWDSYGYTF.